The 9 T cell receptor beta chains below were found in one sample sequenced in a study of T cell responses to AZD1222 COVID-19 vaccine. Libraries were prepared by immunoSEQ multiplex PCR; TCRdb keeps only in-frame clonotypes and omits some of them. The sample lists 100,000 to 150,000 clones; around nine tenths were seen once. The material sequenced was peripheral blood, taken on day 0 of AZD1222 vaccination. These receptors came from an adult in good health.

J is TRBJ1-6 and V is TRBV30; 7 bases agree with TRBD1. The germline CDR1 and CDR2 sequences are GTSNPN and SVGIG (reference sequence). The CDR3 extends over 14 amino acids. Trimming at V came to 8 bases and at J to 7 bases, leaving 11 bases not matched to a gene. The CDR3 protein is CAREDRTQNSPLHF. CDR3 coding DNA: TGTGCCCGGGAGGACAGGACTCAAAATTCACCCCTCCACTTT.

V and J are TRBV30 and TRBJ2-1, with D tentatively TRBD2 (6 bases). V lost 4 bases, J lost 4 bases, and 14 bases lay in between. Per germline, CDR1 GTSNPN and CDR2 SVGIG (reference sequence). The CDR3 has 14 amino acids. The CDR3 is CAWTHRGLYNEQFF. CDR3 in DNA: TGTGCCTGGACCCACCGGGGACTTTACAATGAGCAGTTCTTC.

The chain has TRBV27 and TRBJ2-1, with D possibly called TRBD1 or TRBD2 (6 bases each). There are 16 residues in the CDR3. CDR1 is MNHEY, CDR2 SMNVEV, per germline (reference sequence). Trimming shortened V by 5 bases and J by 0 bases, and 14 bases separated the two germline ends. CDR3 loop: CASSLRGGSSYNEQFF. The CDR3 DNA is TGTGCCAGCAGTCTCCGAGGGGGGAGCTCCTACAATGAGCAGTTCTTC.

This clone was recorded once. The gene calls are TRBV3-1 (or the pseudogene TRBV3-2) and TRBJ2-5; no definite D call. Germline V gene lookup returns CDR1 LGHDT and CDR2 YNNKEL (reference sequence). The germline V and J ends were trimmed by 0 bases and 6 bases, with 5 bases remaining between them. The CDR3 consists of 12 residues. Written as DNA, the CDR3 is TGTGCCAGCAGCCAAGACGTACAGACCCAGTACTTC. This gives the protein CASSQDVQTQYF.

This clone was counted once. The chain carries TRBV7-2 and TRBJ1-2; D call uncertain. The CDR3 has 15 residues. CDR1 and CDR2 (germline): SGHTA, FQGNSA. Trimming shortened V by 0 bases and J by 4 bases, and 12 bases separated the two germline ends. CDR3 nucleotide sequence: TGTGCCAGCAGCTTAGCCATGAATAACGGCTATGGCTACACCTTC. It yields the protein CASSLAMNNGYGYTF.

The chain has TRBV5-6 and TRBJ2-5, with 8 nucleotides matching TRBD1. The CDR3 covers 15 residues. With V trimmed by 4 bases and J by 4 bases, 9 bases remained unmatched. Per germline, CDR1 SGHDT and CDR2 YYEEEE. In nucleotides, the CDR3 is TGTGCCAGCAGCCCAGGGGGCCCGGTCGGAGAGACCCAGTACTTC. This sequence encodes CASSPGGPVGETQYF.

V and J are TRBV5-6 and TRBJ1-1; D perhaps matches TRBD1 (6 bases). Trimming pared 0 bases from V and 0 bases from J, leaving 15 bases between. The CDR3 has 17 residues. CDR1 is SGHDT, CDR2 YYEEEE, per germline. The CDR3 sequence is CASSLGGQYYMNTEAFF. CDR3 DNA sequence: TGTGCCAGCAGCTTGGGCGGACAGTATTACATGAACACTGAAGCTTTCTTT.

In DNA form, the CDR3 reads TGTGCCAGCAGCCCCCGGACAGGGTCGGGAGCTGAAGCTTTCTTT. It codes for CASSPRTGSGAEAFF. The genes are TRBV9 and TRBJ1-1; 8 bases line up with TRBD1. The CDR3 consists of 15 residues. The V segment lost 4 bases and the J segment 6 bases; nucleotides outside the gene matches: 11. Germline V gene sequence: CDR1 SGDLS, CDR2 YYNGEE. Together with reference TRBV9 and TRBJ1-1, the CDR3 gives the full variable domain: DSGVTQTPKHLITATGQRVTLRCSPRSGDLSVYWYQQSLDQGLQFLIQYYNGEERAKGNILERFSAQQFPDLHSELNLSSLELGDSALYFCASSPRTGSGAEAFFGQGTRLTVV.

The chain has TRBV27 and TRBJ1-1; D is possibly TRBD1 (6 bases). V dropped 2 bases and J dropped 5 bases, with 18 bases sitting between them. The CDR3 extends over 16 amino acids. The germline V gene encodes CDR1 MNHEY and CDR2 SMNVEV (reference sequence). The CDR3 here is CASSLVHLTGTTEAFF. The CDR3 DNA sequence: TGTGCCAGCAGTTTAGTCCATCTAACAGGGACAACTGAAGCTTTCTTT.